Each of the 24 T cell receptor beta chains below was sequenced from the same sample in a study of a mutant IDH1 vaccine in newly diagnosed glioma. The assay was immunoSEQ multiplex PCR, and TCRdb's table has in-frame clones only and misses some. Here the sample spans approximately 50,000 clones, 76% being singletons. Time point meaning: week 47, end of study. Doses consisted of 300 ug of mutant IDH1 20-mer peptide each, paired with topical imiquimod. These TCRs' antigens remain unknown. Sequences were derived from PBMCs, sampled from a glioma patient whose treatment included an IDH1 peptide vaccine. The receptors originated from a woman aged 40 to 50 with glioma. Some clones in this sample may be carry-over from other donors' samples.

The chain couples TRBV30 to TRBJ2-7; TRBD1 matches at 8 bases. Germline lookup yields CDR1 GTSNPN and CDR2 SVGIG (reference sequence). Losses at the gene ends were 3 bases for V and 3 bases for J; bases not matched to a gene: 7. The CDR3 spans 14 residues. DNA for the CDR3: TGTGCCTGGAGCGAGGACAGGGCCGACTACGAGCAGTACTTC. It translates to CAWSEDRADYEQYF.

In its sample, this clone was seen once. CDR3 nucleotide sequence: TGTGCCAGCAGCTTGGGGAGGAAGGGAGCTGGAAACACCATATATTTT. Its translation is CASSLGRKGAGNTIYF. This chain joins TRBV5-4 and TRBJ1-3, with D hard to call. The germline V and J ends were trimmed by 0 bases and 2 bases, with 12 bases remaining between them. The CDR3 loop spans 16 amino acids. Germline CDR1 reads SGHNT; CDR2 reads YYREEE (reference sequence).

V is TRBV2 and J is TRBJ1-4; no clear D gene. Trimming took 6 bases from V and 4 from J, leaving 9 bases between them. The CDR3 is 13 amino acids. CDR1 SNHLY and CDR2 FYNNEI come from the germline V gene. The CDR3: CASSRDFNEKLFF. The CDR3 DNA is TGTGCCAGCAGCAGAGACTTTAATGAAAAACTGTTTTTT.

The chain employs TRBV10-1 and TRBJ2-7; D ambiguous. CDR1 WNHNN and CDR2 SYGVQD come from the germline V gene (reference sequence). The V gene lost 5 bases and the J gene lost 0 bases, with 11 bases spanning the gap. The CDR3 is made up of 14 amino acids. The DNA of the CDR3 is TGCGCCAGCAGTCGCAGCCCCGGCTCCTACGAGCAGTACTTC. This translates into CASSRSPGSYEQYF.

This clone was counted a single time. The CDR3 is CAIGGDRGNTEAFF. The CDR3, as DNA: TGTGCCATCGGGGGGGACAGGGGGAACACTGAAGCTTTCTTT. The gene calls are TRBV10-3 and TRBJ1-1; 10 bases fit TRBD1. The CDR3 is 14 residues long. V was pared by 8 bases and J by 1 base, with 4 bases of the junction left unmatched. Germline V gene sequence: CDR1 ENHRY, CDR2 SYGVKD.

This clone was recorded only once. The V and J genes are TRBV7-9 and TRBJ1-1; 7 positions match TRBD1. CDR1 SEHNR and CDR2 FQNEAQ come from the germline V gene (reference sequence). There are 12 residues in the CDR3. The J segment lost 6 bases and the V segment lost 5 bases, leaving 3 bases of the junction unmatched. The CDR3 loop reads CASSPQGPEAFF. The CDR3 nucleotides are TGTGCCAGCAGCCCACAGGGGCCTGAAGCTTTCTTT.

The CDR3 reads CASSFVRGQGADEQYF. CDR3 bases: TGTGCCAGCAGCTTCGTCCGGGGGCAGGGTGCGGACGAGCAGTACTTC. This chain joins TRBV13 and TRBJ2-7; D possibly uses TRBD1 or TRBD2 (6 bases each). The V and J ends lost 3 bases and 5 bases respectively, with 20 bases between them. The CDR3 covers 16 residues. Germline CDR1 and CDR2: PRHDT and FYEKMQ (reference sequence).

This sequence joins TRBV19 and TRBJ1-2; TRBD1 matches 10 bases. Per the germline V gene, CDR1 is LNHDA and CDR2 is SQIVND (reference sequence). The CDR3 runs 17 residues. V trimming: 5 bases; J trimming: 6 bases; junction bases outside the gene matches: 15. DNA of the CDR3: TGTGCCAGTAGTCCATATACCGGGACAGGGGCCACCCATGGCTACACCTTC. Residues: CASSPYTGTGATHGYTF.

CDR3 DNA: TGTGCCAGCAGCAAAGCGCTCGACAGGGGGCAACGGCCCCAGCATTTT. Amino acids: CASSKALDRGQRPQHF. This chain links TRBV21-1 with TRBJ1-5; TRBD1 reflects the table's D call only, with no check against the DNA. TRBV21-1 is a listed pseudogene. This CDR3 is 16 amino acids long.

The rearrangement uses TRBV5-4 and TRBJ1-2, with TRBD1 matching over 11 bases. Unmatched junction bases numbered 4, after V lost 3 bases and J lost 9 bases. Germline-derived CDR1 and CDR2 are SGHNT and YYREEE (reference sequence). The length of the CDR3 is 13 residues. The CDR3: CASSSDRGPSYTF. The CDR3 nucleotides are TGTGCCAGCAGCTCGGACAGGGGGCCAAGCTACACCTTC.

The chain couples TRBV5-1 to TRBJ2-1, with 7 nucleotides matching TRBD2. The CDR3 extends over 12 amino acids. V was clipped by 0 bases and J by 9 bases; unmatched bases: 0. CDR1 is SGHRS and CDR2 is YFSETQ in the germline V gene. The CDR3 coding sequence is TGCGCCAGCAGCTTGGGGGGGGGTGAGCAGTTCTTC. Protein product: CASSLGGGEQFF.

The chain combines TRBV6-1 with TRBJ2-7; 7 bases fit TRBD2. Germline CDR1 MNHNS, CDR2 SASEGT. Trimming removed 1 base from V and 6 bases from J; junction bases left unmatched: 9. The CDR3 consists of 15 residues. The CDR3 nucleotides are TGTGCCAGCAGTGAAGAGGGAGGGTTGGGAGGCGAGCAGTACTTC. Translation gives CASSEEGGLGGEQYF.

The CDR3 coding sequence is TGTGCCAGCAGCTTGGGGTGGGCGAGGGGTGAAGCTTTCTTT. Translated: CASSLGWARGEAFF. The chain couples TRBV5-8 to TRBJ1-1; D is possibly TRBD1 (5 bases). The V and J ends lost 0 bases and 7 bases respectively, with 13 bases between them. This CDR3 region has 14 residues. Germline V gene data show CDR1 as SGHTS and CDR2 as YDEGEE.

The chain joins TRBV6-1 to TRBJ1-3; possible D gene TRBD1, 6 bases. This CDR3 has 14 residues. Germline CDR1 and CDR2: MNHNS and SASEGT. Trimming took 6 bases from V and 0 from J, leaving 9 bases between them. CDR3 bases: TGTGCCAGCAGCAAACAGGGCTCTGGAAACACCATATATTTT. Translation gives CASSKQGSGNTIYF.

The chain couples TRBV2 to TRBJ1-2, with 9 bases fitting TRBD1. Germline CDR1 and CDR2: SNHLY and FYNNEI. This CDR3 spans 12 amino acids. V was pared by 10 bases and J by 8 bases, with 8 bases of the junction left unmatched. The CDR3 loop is CATQDRGRGYTF. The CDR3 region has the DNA TGTGCCACCCAGGACAGGGGCCGGGGCTACACCTTC.

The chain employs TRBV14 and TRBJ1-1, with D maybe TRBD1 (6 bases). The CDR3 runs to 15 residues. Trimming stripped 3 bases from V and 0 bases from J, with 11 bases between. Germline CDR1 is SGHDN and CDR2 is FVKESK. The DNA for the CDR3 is TGTGCCAGCAGCCATAGAGGGGGACTGAACACTGAAGCTTTCTTT. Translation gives CASSHRGGLNTEAFF.

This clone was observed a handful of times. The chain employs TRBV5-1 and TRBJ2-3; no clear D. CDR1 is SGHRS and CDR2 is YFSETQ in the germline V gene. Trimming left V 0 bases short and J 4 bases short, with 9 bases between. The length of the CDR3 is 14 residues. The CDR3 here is CASSLAVDPDTQYF. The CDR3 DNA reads TGCGCCAGCAGCTTGGCGGTAGATCCAGATACGCAGTATTTT.

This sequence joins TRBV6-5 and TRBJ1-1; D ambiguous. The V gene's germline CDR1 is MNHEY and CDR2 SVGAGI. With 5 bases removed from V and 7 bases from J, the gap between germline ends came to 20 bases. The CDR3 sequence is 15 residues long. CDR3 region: CASSIVFTPNGEAFF. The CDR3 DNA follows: TGTGCCAGCAGTATCGTTTTTACCCCAAACGGTGAAGCTTTCTTT.

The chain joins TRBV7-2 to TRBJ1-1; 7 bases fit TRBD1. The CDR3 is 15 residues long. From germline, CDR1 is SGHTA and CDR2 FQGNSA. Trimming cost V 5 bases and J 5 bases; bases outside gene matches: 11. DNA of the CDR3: TGTGCCAGCAGCCGGGACAGACTAGGAGGTACTGAAGCTTTCTTT. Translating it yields CASSRDRLGGTEAFF.

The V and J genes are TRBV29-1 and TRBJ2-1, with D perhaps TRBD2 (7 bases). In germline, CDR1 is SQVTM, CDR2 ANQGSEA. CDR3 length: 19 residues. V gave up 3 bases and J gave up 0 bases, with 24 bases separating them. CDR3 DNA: TGCAGCGTTGAGGGTTCTTGGGGGCTCCGCGGGAGCTCCTACAATGAGCAGTTCTTC. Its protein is CSVEGSWGLRGSSYNEQFF.

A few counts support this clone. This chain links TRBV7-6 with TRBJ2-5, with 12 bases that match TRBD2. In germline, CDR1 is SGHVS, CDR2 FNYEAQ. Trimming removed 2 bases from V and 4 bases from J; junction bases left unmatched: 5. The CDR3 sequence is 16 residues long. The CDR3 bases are TGTGCCAGCAGCTTATGGGCTAGCGGGGGGGCAGAGACCCAGTACTTC. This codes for CASSLWASGGAETQYF.

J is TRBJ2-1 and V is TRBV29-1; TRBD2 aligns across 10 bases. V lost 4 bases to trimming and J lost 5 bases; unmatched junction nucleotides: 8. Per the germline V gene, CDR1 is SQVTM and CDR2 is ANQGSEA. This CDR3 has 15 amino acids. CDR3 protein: CSVVRQRGGDNEQFF. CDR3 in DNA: TGCAGCGTTGTAAGGCAGCGGGGGGGCGACAATGAGCAGTTCTTC.

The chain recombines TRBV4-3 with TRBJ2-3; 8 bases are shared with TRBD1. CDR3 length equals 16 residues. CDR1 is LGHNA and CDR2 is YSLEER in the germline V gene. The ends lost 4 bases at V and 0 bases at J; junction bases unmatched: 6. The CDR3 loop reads CASSRLTGASTDTQYF. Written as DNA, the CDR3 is TGCGCCAGCAGCCGATTGACAGGGGCTAGCACAGATACGCAGTATTTT.

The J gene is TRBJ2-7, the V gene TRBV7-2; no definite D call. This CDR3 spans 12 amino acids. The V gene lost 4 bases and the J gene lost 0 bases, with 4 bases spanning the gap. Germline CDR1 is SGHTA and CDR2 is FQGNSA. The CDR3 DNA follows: TGTGCCAGCAGCTCCTCCTCCTACGAGCAGTACTTC. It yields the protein CASSSSSYEQYF.